The 16 T cell receptor beta chains below were found in one sample sequenced in a study of tissue T cells after allogeneic stem cell transplantation (dated by TCRdb to between 2020 and 2023). Receptors were amplified or captured by the immunoSEQ multiplex PCR assay. TCRdb provides this immuneACCESS table in a form limited to in-frame rearrangements. Some clones are lacking; in checked studies, under half of them reflect an unresolved V gene, and why the rest are absent is not known. The sample yields tens of thousands of clones; less than 75% were counted once. The ten largest clones represent 7.5% to 9% of the sample. What the time point label conveys for this sample: human tissue collected at research (rapid) autopsy. The sequencing used tissue from the ileum, collected at autopsy. These receptors were collected from a female donor older than 55 with lung cancer.

The chain links TRBV9 to TRBJ2-1; D gene uncertain. This CDR3 has 11 residues. Looked up from germline, CDR1 is SGDLS and CDR2 is YYNGEE. V lost 0 bases and J lost 8, with 3 bases in between. The DNA of the CDR3 is TGTGCCAGCAGCGTAGACTATGAGCAGTTCTTC. Amino acids: CASSVDYEQFF.

The chain carries TRBV7-9 and TRBJ2-1; 8 bases agree with TRBD2. Germline trimming cut 4 bases from V and 2 bases from J; bases unmatched to any gene: 13. Germline assignment: CDR1 SEHNR and CDR2 FQNEAQ (reference sequence). CDR3 length equals 18 residues. Here the CDR3 DNA reads TGTGCCAGCAGCTCCCCCCTTGACCGGGAGGGCCCCTACAATGAGCAGTTCTTC. It translates to CASSSPLDREGPYNEQFF.

V and J are TRBV10-3 and TRBJ2-5, with a weak D call TRBD1 (7 bases). Deletions cut 0 bases from V and 0 bases from J, with 14 bases between. CDR1 and CDR2 from the germline V gene are ENHRY and SYGVKD. The CDR3 spans 17 residues. CDR3 DNA: TGTGCCATCAGTGAGTCGCAGGGGGACTCGTACCAAGAGACCCAGTACTTC. It specifies CAISESQGDSYQETQYF.

The CDR3 protein is CASSEVRDLEETQYF. The CDR3 DNA is TGTGCCAGCAGTGAAGTGAGGGATCTGGAGGAGACCCAGTACTTC. This rearrangement joins TRBV6-1 to TRBJ2-5; tentatively, D is TRBD2 (5 bases). V lost 1 base and J lost 5, with 14 bases in between. The CDR3 has 15 residues. Germline CDR1 and CDR2: MNHNS and SASEGT.

The CDR3 sequence: CASSLAGTMNEQYF. DNA for the CDR3: TGTGCCAGCAGCTTAGCCGGGACTATGAACGAGCAGTACTTC. The chain couples TRBV7-8 to TRBJ2-7, with 7 bases aligning to TRBD2. Germline-derived CDR1 and CDR2 are SGHVS and FQNEAQ. V was clipped by 0 bases and J by 5 bases; unmatched bases: 4. The CDR3 has 14 residues.

The chain uses TRBV7-2 and TRBJ2-3; 8 nucleotides match TRBD1. The V gene's germline CDR1 is SGHTA and CDR2 FQGNSA. The CDR3 sequence is 14 residues long. After removal of 4 bases from V and 3 bases from J, the junction contained 3 bases not matched to a gene. The CDR3 here is CASSSRTGTDTQYF. CDR3 nucleotides: TGTGCCAGCAGCTCCCGGACAGGGACAGATACGCAGTATTTT.

This sequence joins TRBV18 and TRBJ2-7; no reliable D call. CDR1 and CDR2 (germline): KGHSH, LQKENI. This CDR3 spans 13 amino acids. Trimming removed 2 bases at V and 2 bases at J, with 7 bases between. The CDR3 loop reads CASSPVKTYEQYF. The CDR3 bases are TGTGCCAGCTCACCAGTCAAAACCTACGAGCAGTACTTC.

The genes are TRBV27 and TRBJ2-7; D is perhaps TRBD1 or TRBD2 (5 bases each). CDR1 and CDR2 (germline): MNHEY, SMNVEV (reference sequence). V was clipped by 5 bases and J by 3 bases, with 23 bases between them. CDR3 length equals 17 residues. CDR3 nucleotides: TGTGCCAGCAGTATCCGAGTGGGGACCACGTTAAACTACGAGCAGTACTTC. Its protein product is CASSIRVGTTLNYEQYF.

This clone was seen only once. This chain joins TRBV30 and TRBJ1-2; no firm D call. Germline assignment: CDR1 GTSNPN and CDR2 SVGIG (reference sequence). The CDR3 totals 13 residues. Trimming took off 1 base at V and 4 bases at J, with 10 bases between the two ends. The DNA for the CDR3 is TGTGCCTGGAGTGAAGGAACAATCTATGGCTACACCTTC. It translates to CAWSEGTIYGYTF.

The chain links TRBV5-1 to TRBJ2-5; 9 bases fit TRBD1. CDR3 length: 15 amino acids. Trimming removed 4 bases from V and 5 bases from J; junction bases left unmatched: 9. Germline V gives CDR1 SGHRS, CDR2 YFSETQ. The CDR3 sequence: CASSPQGAAGETQYF. The CDR3 DNA reads as TGCGCCAGCAGCCCACAGGGGGCCGCGGGGGAGACCCAGTACTTC.

The V gene is TRBV27, the J gene TRBJ2-1; D call uncertain. Trimming stripped 6 bases from V and 0 bases from J, with 6 bases between. Per germline, CDR1 MNHEY and CDR2 SMNVEV (reference sequence). The CDR3 has 13 residues. CDR3 loop: CASSRPSYNEQFF. The CDR3 DNA reads TGTGCCAGCAGCCGTCCCTCCTACAATGAGCAGTTCTTC.

J is TRBJ2-3 and V is TRBV3-1 (or the pseudogene TRBV3-2), with 9 nucleotides matching TRBD2. CDR3 size: 15 residues. Germline CDR1 reads LGHDT; CDR2 reads YNNKEL (reference sequence). J was trimmed by 6 bases and V by 2 bases; bases with no gene match: 6. CDR3 nucleotide sequence: TGTGCCAGCAGCCAAAGGGGGAGCGGGAGGGATACGCAGTATTTT. Encoded protein: CASSQRGSGRDTQYF.

This sequence joins TRBV6-6 and TRBJ2-1; 9 bases fit TRBD2. The V gene end was trimmed by 4 bases and the J gene end by 7 bases; junction bases not matched to a gene: 11. This CDR3 contains 16 residues. Germline CDR1 reads MNHNY; CDR2 reads SVGAGI (reference sequence). CDR3 bases: TGTGCCAGCAGTTGGCCGGGCGGGGGGGGTATAAATGAGCAGTTCTTC. It translates to CASSWPGGGGINEQFF.

The chain is built from TRBV20-1 and TRBJ2-7; D unresolved. This CDR3 has 11 residues. Germline CDR1 reads DFQATT; CDR2 reads SNEGSKA (reference sequence). Trimming stripped 3 bases from V and 4 bases from J, with 7 bases between. The CDR3 coding sequence is TGCAGTGCTAGCGGGTTATACGAGCAGTACTTC. Translated: CSASGLYEQYF.

The chain recombines TRBV29-1 with TRBJ2-1, with 9 nucleotides matching TRBD2. This CDR3 region has 16 residues. The junction had 10 bases not matched to a gene; V was cut back by 1 base and J by 6 bases. Germline-derived CDR1 and CDR2 are SQVTM and ANQGSEA. This CDR3 is CSVEGGSGRSSNEQFF. In DNA, the CDR3 is TGCAGCGTTGAAGGTGGTAGCGGGAGATCTTCCAATGAGCAGTTCTTC.

J is TRBJ2-3 and V is TRBV7-3; tentatively, D is TRBD2 (6 bases). The CDR3 has 18 amino acids. The V and J ends lost 2 bases and 4 bases respectively, with 22 bases between them. Germline CDR1 reads SGHTA; CDR2 reads FQGTGA. CDR3 loop: CASSLWAGSGPRPDTQYF. The CDR3 bases are TGTGCCAGCAGCTTATGGGCCGGTAGCGGTCCCCGCCCAGATACGCAGTATTTT.